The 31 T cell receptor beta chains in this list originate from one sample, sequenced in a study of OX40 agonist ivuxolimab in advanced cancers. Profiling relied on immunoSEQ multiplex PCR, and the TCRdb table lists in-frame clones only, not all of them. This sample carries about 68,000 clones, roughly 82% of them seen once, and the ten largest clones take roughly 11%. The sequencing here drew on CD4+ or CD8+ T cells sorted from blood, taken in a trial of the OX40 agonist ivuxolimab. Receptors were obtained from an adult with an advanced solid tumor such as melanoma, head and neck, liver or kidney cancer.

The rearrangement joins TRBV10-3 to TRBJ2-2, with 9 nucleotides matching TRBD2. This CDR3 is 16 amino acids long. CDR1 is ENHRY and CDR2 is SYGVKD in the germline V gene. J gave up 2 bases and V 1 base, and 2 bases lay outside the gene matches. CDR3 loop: CAISELRGGNTGELFF. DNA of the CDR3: TGTGCCATCAGTGAGTTGCGGGGGGGTAACACCGGGGAGCTGTTTTTT.

In DNA form, the CDR3 reads TGCGCCAGCAGCTCGATGGTGGGCGGAGGGACAGAGGGGAAACTGTTTTTT. This gives the protein CASSSMVGGGTEGKLFF. This sequence joins TRBV5-1 and TRBJ1-4; TRBD1 agrees at 7 bases. V shed 3 bases, J shed 11 bases, and the junction held 19 bases outside the gene matches. The CDR3 runs 17 residues. The germline V gene has CDR1 SGHRS and CDR2 YFSETQ.

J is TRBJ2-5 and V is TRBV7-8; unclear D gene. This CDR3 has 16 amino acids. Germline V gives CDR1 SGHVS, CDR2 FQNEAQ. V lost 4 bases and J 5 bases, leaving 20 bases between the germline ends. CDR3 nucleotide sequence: TGTGCCAGCAGCTCCACCGTTGATCGGGTGCGGGAGACCCAGTACTTC. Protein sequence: CASSSTVDRVRETQYF.

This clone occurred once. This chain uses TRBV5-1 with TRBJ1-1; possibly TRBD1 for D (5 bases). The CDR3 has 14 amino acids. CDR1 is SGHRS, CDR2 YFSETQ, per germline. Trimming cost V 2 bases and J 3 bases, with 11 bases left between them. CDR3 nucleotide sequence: TGCGCCAGCAGCTTTGGGGGGTCTGACACTGAAGCTTTCTTT. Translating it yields CASSFGGSDTEAFF.

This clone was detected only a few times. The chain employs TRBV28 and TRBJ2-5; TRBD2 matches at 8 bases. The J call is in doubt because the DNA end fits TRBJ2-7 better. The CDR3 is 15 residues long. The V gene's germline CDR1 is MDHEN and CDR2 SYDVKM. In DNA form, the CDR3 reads TGTGCCAGCAGTTTGATGGCGGGAGGTCTATACGAGCAGTACTTC. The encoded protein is CASSLMAGGLYEQYF.

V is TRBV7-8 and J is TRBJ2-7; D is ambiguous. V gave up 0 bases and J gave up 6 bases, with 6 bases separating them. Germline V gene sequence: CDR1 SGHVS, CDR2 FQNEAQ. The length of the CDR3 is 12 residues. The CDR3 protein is CASSLASSEQYV. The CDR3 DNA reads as TGTGCCAGCAGCTTAGCGTCGTCCGAGCAGTACGTC.

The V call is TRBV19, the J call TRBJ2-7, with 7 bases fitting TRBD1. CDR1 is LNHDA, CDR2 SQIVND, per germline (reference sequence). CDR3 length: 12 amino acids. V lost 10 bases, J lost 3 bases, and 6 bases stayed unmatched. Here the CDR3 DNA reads TGTGCCACCTCGGGACAGAACTACGAGCAGTACTTC. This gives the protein CATSGQNYEQYF.

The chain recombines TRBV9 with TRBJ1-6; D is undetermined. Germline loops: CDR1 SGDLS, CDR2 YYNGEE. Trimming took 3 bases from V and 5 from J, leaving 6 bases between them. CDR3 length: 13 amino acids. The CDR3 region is CASSARDNSPLHF. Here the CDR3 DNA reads TGTGCCAGCAGCGCCCGGGATAATTCACCCCTCCACTTT. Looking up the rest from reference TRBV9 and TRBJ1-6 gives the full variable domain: DSGVTQTPKHLITATGQRVTLRCSPRSGDLSVYWYQQSLDQGLQFLIQYYNGEERAKGNILERFSAQQFPDLHSELNLSSLELGDSALYFCASSARDNSPLHFGNGTRLTVT.

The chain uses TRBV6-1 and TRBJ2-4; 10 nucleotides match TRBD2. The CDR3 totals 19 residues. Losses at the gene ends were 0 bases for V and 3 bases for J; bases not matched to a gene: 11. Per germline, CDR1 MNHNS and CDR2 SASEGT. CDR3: CASSEARASGSWVKNIQYF. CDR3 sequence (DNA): TGTGCCAGCAGTGAAGCCCGCGCTAGCGGGAGTTGGGTCAAAAACATTCAGTACTTC.

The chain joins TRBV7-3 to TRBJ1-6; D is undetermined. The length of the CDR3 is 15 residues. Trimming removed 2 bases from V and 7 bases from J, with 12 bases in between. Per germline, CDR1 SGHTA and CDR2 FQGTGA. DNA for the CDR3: TGTGCCAGCAGCTTAGGTTCGGTCGCCAATTCACCCCTCCACTTT. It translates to CASSLGSVANSPLHF.

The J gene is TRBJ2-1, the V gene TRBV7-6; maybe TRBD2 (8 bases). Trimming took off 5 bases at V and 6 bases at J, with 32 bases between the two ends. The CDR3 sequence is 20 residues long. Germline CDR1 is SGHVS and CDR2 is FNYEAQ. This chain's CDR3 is CASSPSRDSARGGFSNEQFF. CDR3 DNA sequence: TGTGCCAGCAGCCCTAGCCGGGACAGTGCACGGGGGGGCTTTAGCAATGAGCAGTTCTTC.

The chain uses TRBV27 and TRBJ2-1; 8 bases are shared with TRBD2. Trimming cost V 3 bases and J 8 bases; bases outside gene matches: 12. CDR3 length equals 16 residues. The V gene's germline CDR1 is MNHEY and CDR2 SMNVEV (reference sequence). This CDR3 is CASSFPRLAPGHEQFF. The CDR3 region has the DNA TGTGCCAGCAGTTTTCCCCGACTAGCGCCAGGCCATGAGCAGTTCTTC.

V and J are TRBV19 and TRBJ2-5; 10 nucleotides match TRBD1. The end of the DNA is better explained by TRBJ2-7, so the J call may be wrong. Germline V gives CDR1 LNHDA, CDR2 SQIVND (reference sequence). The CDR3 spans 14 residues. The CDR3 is CASSTGQGSYEQYF. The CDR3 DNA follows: TGTGCCAGTAGTACGGGACAGGGGTCCTACGAGCAGTACTTC.

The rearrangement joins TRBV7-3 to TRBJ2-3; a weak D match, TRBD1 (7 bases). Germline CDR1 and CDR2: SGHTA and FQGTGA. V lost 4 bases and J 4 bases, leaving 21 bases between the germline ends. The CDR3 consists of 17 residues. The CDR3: CASSSTTRQGGADTQYF. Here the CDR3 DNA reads TGTGCCAGCAGCTCGACTACAAGACAGGGAGGCGCAGATACGCAGTATTTT.

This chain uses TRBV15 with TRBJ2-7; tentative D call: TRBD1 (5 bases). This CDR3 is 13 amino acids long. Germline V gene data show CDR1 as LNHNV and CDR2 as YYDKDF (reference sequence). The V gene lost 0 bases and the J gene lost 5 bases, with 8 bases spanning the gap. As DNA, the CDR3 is TGTGCCACCAGCAGAGATCCAGGGAACGAGCAGTACTTC. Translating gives CATSRDPGNEQYF. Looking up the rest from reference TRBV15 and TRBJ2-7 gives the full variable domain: DAMVIQNPRYQVTQFGKPVTLSCSQTLNHNVMYWYQQKSSQAPKLLFHYYDKDFNNEADTPDNFQSRRPNTSFCFLDIRSPGLGDTAMYLCATSRDPGNEQYFGPGTRLTVT.

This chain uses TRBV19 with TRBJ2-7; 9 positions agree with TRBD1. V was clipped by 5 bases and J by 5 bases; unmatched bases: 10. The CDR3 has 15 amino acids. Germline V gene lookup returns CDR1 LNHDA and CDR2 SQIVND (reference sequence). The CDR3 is CASSAPGTGIHEQYV. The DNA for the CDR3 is TGTGCCAGTAGTGCTCCCGGGACAGGGATCCACGAGCAGTACGTC.

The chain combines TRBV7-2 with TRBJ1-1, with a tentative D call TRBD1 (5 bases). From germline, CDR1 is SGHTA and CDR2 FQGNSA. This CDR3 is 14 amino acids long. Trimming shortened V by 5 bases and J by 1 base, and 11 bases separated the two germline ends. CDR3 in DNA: TGTGCCAGCAGCGTACGGGGCAGGAACACTGAAGCTTTCTTT. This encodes CASSVRGRNTEAFF. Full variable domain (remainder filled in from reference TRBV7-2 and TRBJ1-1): GAGVSQSPSNKVTEKGKDVELRCDPISGHTALYWYRQSLGQGLEFLIYFQGNSAPDKSGLPSDRFSAERTGGSVSTLTIQRTQQEDSAVYLCASSVRGRNTEAFFGQGTRLTVV.

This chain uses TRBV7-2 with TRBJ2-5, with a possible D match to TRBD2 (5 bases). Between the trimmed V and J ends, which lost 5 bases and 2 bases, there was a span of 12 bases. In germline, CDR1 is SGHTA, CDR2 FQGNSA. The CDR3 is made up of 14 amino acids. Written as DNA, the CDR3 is TGTGCCAGCAGCCGGGGAAGGGTACAAGAGACCCAGTACTTC. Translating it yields CASSRGRVQETQYF.

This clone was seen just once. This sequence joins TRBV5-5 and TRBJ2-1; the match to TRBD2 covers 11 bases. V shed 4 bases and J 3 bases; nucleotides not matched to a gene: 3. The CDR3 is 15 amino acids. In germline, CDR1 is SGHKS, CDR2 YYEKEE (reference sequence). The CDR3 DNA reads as TGTGCCAGCAGCCCAGGGACTAGCGGCTACAATGAGCAGTTCTTC. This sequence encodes CASSPGTSGYNEQFF.

The chain's CDR3 is CASRGTGEHNEQFF. CDR3 nucleotide sequence: TGTGCCAGCAGAGGGACAGGGGAGCACAATGAGCAGTTCTTC. The V call is TRBV5-6, the J call TRBJ2-1; TRBD1 agrees at 10 bases. The CDR3 contains 14 residues. The germline V gene has CDR1 SGHDT and CDR2 YYEEEE. The V segment lost 5 bases and the J segment 5 bases; nucleotides outside the gene matches: 4.

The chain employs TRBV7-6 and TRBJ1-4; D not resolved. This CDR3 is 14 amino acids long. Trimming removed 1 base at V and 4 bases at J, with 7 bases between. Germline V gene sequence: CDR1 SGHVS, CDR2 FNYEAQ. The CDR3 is CASSLGVRNEKLFF. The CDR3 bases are TGTGCCAGCAGCTTAGGAGTCCGTAATGAAAAACTGTTTTTT. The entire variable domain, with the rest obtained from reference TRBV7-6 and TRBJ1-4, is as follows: GAGVSQSPRYKVTKRGQDVALRCDPISGHVSLYWYRQALGQGPEFLTYFNYEAQQDKSGLPNDRFSAERPEGSISTLTIQRTEQRDSAMYRCASSLGVRNEKLFFGSGTQLSVL.

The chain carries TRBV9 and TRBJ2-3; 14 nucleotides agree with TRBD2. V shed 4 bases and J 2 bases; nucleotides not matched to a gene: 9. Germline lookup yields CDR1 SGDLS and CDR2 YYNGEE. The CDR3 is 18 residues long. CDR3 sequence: CASSTPTSGGEHTDTQYF. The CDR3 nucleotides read TGTGCCAGCAGCACCCCGACTAGCGGGGGGGAACACACAGATACGCAGTATTTT.

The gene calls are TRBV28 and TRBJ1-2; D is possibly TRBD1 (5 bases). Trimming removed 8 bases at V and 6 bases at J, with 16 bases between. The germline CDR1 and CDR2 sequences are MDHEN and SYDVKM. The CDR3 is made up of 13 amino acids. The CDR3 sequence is CASGPGPVDGYTF. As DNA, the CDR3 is TGTGCCAGCGGACCGGGACCCGTCGATGGCTACACCTTC.

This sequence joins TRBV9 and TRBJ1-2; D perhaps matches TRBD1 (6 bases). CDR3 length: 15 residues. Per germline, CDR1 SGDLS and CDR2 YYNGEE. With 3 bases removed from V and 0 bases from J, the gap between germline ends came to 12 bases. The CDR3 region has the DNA TGTGCCAGCAGCGCGTTAGGGGGGTCTAACTATGGCTACACCTTC. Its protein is CASSALGGSNYGYTF. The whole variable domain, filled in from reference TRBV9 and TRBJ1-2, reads DSGVTQTPKHLITATGQRVTLRCSPRSGDLSVYWYQQSLDQGLQFLIQYYNGEERAKGNILERFSAQQFPDLHSELNLSSLELGDSALYFCASSALGGSNYGYTFGSGTRLTVV.

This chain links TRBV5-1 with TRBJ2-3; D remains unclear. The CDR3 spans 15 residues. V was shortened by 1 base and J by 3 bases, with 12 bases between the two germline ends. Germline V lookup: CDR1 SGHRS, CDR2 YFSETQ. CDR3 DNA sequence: TGCGCCAGCAGCTTGCGCGCTGACCGAACAGATACGCAGTATTTT. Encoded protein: CASSLRADRTDTQYF.

The CDR3 loop is CASSSGQRSSYNSPLHF. CDR3 DNA: TGCGCCAGCAGCTCAGGACAGAGGAGCTCCTATAATTCACCCCTCCACTTT. The chain is built from TRBV5-1 and TRBJ1-6, with a possible D match to TRBD1 (6 bases). From germline, CDR1 is SGHRS and CDR2 YFSETQ. V lost 3 bases to trimming and J lost 0 bases, with 13 bases between them. This CDR3 spans 17 amino acids.

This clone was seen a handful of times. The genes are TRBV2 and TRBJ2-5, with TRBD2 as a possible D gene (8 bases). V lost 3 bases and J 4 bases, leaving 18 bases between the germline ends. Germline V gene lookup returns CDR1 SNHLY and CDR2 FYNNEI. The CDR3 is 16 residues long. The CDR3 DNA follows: TGTGCCAGCAGTGACCCTAGCGGGCCAGGGGGAGAGACCCAGTACTTC. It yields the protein CASSDPSGPGGETQYF. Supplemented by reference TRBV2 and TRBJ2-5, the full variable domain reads EPEVTQTPSHQVTQMGQEVILRCVPISNHLYFYWYRQILGQKVEFLVSFYNNEISEKSEIFDDQFSVERPDGSNFTLKIRSTKLEDSAMYFCASSDPSGPGGETQYFGPGTRLLVL.

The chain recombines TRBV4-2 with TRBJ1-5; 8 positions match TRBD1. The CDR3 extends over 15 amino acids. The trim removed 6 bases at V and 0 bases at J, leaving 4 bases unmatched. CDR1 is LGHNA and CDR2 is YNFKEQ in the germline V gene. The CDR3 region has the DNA TGTGCCAGCAGTCTGACAGGGGATAGCAATCAGCCCCAGCATTTT. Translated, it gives CASSLTGDSNQPQHF.

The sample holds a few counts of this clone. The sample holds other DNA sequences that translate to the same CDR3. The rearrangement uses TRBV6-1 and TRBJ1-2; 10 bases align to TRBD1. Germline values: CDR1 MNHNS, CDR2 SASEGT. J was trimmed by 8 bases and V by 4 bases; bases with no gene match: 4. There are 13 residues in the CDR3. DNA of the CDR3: TGTGCCAGCAGTGCCGGGACAGGGGTCGGCTACACCTTC. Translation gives CASSAGTGVGYTF.

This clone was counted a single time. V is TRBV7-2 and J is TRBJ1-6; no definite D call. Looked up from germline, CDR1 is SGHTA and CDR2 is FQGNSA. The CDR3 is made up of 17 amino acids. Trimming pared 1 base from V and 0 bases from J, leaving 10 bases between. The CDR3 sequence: CASSLGLVSSYNSPLHF. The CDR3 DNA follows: TGTGCCAGCAGCTTAGGTCTAGTGAGCTCCTATAATTCACCCCTCCACTTT. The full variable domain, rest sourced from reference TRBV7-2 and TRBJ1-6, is GAGVSQSPSNKVTEKGKDVELRCDPISGHTALYWYRQSLGQGLEFLIYFQGNSAPDKSGLPSDRFSAERTGGSVSTLTIQRTQQEDSAVYLCASSLGLVSSYNSPLHFGNGTRLTVT.

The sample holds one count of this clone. CDR3 DNA sequence: TGTGCCAGCAGACGGGGGTCCACAGATACGCAGTATTTT. This codes for CASRRGSTDTQYF. The rearrangement joins TRBV27 to TRBJ2-3, with D perhaps TRBD2 (6 bases). The CDR3 sequence is 13 residues long. The V gene's germline CDR1 is MNHEY and CDR2 SMNVEV (reference sequence). Trimming cost V 6 bases and J 2 bases, with 9 bases left between them.